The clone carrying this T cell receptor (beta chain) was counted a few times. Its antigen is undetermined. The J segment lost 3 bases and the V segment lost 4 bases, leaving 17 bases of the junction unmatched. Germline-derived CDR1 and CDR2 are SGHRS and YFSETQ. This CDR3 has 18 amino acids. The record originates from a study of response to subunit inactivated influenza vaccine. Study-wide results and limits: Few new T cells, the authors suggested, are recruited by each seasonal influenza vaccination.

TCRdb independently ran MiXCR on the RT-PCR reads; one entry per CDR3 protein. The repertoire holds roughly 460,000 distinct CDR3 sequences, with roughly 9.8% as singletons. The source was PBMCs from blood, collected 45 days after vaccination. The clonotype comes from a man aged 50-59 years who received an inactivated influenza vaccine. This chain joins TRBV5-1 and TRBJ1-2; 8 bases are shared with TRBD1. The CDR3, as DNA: TGCGCCAGCAGCCGACTCCCGACAGGGGCCTCGGCGGACTATGGCTACACCTTC. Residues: CASSRLPTGASADYGYTF. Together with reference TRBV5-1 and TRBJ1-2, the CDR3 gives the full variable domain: KAGVTQTPRYLIKTRGQQVTLSCSPISGHRSVSWYQQTPGQGLQFLFEYFSETQRNKGNFPGRFSGRQFSNSRSEMNVSTLELGDSALYLCASSRLPTGASADYGYTFGSGTRLTVV.